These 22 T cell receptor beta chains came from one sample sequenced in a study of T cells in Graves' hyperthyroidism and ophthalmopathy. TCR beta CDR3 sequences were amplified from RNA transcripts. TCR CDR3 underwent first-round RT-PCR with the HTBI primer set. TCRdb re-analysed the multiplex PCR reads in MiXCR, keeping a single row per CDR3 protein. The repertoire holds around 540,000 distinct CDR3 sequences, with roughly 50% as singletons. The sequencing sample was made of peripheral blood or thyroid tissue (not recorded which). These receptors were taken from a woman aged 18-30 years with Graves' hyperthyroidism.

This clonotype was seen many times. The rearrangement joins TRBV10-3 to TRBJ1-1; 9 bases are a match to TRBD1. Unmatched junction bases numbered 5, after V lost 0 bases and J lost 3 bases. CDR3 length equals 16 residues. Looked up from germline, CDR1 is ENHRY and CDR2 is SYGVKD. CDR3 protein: CAISESGQGLDTEAFF. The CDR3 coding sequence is TGTGCCATCAGTGAGTCGGGACAGGGTCTGGACACTGAAGCTTTCTTT.

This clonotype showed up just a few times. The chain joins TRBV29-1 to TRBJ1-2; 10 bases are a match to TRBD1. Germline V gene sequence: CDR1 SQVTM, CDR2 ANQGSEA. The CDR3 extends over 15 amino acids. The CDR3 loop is CSARLTGQGNYGYTF. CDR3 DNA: TGCAGTGCTAGATTAACGGGACAGGGGAACTATGGCTACACCTTC.

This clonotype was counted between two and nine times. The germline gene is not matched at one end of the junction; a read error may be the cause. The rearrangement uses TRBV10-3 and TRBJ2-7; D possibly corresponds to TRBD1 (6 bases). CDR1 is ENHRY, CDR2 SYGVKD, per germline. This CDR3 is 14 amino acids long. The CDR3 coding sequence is TGTGCCAGCAGTGAAAGGGGACATCGGTACGAGCAGTACTTC. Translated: CASSERGHRYEQYF.

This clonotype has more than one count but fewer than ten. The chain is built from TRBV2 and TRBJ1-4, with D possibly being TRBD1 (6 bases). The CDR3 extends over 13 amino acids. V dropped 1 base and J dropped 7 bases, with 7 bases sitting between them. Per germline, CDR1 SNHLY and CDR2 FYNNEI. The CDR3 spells CASSEGGAEKLFF. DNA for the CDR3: TGTGCCAGCAGTGAAGGGGGGGCTGAAAAACTGTTTTTT. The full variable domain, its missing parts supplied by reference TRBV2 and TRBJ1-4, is EPEVTQTPSHQVTQMGQEVILRCVPISNHLYFYWYRQILGQKVEFLVSFYNNEISEKSEIFDDQFSVERPDGSNFTLKIRSTKLEDSAMYFCASSEGGAEKLFFGSGTQLSVL.

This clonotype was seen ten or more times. The CDR3 region is CASSIAGNSPLHF. The CDR3 region has the DNA TGTGCCAGTAGTATCGCTGGTAATTCACCCCTCCACTTT. V usage is TRBV19 and J usage is TRBJ1-6, with D uncertain. Germline V gene sequence: CDR1 LNHDA, CDR2 SQIVND (reference sequence). V was pared by 3 bases and J by 6 bases, with 6 bases between. There are 13 residues in the CDR3. The full variable domain, in which reference TRBV19 and TRBJ1-6 provide the parts outside the CDR3, is DGGITQSPKYLFRKEGQNVTLSCEQNLNHDAMYWYRQDPGQGLRLIYYSQIVNDFQKGDIAEGYSVSREKKESFPLTVTSAQKNPTAFYLCASSIAGNSPLHFGNGTRLTVT.

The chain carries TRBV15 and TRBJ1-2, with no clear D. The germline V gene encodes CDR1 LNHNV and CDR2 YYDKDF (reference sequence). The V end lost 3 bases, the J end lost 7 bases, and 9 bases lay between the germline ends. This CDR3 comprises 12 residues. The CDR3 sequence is CATSSLGVGYTF. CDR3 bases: TGTGCCACCAGCAGTTTAGGTGTTGGCTACACCTTC.

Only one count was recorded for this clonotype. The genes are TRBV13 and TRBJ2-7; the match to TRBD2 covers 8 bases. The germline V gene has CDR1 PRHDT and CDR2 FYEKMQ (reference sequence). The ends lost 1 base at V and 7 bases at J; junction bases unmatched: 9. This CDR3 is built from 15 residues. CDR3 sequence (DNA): TGTGCCAGCAGCTTAGATCTTCTAGCGGGCGGAGAGCAGTACTTC. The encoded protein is CASSLDLLAGGEQYF.

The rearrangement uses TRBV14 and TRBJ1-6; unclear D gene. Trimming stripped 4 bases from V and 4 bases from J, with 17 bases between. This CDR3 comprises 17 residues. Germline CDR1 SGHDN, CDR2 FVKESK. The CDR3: CASSLSRTTTYNSPLHF. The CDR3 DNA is TGTGCCAGCAGCCTAAGCAGGACTACTACTTATAATTCACCCCTCCACTTT.

The CDR3 spells CAGMAVRASETQYF. CDR3 coding DNA: TGTGCCGGCATGGCGGTGAGGGCCAGTGAGACCCAGTACTTC. The rearrangement joins TRBV2 to TRBJ2-5; the D gene is possibly TRBD2 (5 bases). Germline V CDR1 and CDR2: SNHLY, FYNNEI. The V gene lost 11 bases and the J gene lost 5 bases, with 21 bases spanning the gap. CDR3 size: 14 residues.

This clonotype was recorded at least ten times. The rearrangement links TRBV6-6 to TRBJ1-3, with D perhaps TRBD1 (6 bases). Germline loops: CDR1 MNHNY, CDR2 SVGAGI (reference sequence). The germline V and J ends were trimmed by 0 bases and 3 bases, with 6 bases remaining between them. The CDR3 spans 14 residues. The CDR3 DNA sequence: TGTGCCAGCAGTTACTCGACAGGTGGAAACACCATATATTTT. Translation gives CASSYSTGGNTIYF.

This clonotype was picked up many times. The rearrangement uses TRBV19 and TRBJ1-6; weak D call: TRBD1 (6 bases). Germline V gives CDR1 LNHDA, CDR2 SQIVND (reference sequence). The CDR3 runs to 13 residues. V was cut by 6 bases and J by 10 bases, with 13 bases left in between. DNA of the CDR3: TGTGCCAGTAGAACAGGGATCGGATCACCCCTCCACTTT. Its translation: CASRTGIGSPLHF. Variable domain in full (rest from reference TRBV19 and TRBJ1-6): DGGITQSPKYLFRKEGQNVTLSCEQNLNHDAMYWYRQDPGQGLRLIYYSQIVNDFQKGDIAEGYSVSREKKESFPLTVTSAQKNPTAFYLCASRTGIGSPLHFGNGTRLTVT.

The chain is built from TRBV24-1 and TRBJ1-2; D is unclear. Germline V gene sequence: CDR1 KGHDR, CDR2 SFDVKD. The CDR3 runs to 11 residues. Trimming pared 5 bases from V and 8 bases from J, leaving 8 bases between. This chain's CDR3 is CATSGVGGYTF. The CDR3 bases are TGTGCCACCAGTGGGGTTGGAGGCTACACCTTC.

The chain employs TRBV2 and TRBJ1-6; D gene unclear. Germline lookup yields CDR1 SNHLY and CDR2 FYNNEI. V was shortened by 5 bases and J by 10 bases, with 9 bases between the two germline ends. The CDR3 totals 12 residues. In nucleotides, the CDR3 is TGTGCCAGCAGTCTAGCGGAATCACCCCTCCACTTT. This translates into CASSLAESPLHF.

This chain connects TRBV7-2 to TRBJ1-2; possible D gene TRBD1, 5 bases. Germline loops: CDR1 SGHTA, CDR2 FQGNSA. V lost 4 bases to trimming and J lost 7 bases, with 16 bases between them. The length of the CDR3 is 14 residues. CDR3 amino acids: CASSYDGAVGGYTF. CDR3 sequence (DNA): TGTGCCAGCAGCTACGACGGGGCAGTTGGTGGCTACACCTTC.

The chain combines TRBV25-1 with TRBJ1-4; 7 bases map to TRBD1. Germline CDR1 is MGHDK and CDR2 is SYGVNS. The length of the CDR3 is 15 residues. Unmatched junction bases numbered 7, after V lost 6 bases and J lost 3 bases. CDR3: CASSYRGRSNEKLFF. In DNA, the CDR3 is TGTGCCAGCAGCTACAGGGGACGGTCTAATGAAAAACTGTTTTTT.

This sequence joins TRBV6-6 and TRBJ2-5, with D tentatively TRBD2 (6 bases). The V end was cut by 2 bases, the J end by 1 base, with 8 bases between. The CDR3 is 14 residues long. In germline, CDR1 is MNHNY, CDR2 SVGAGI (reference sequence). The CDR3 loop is CASSYLGGQETQYF. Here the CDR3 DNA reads TGTGCCAGCAGTTACCTCGGGGGCCAAGAGACCCAGTACTTC.

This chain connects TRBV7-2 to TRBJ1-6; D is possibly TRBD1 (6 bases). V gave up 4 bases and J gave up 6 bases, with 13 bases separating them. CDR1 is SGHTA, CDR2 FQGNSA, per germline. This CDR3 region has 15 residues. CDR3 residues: CASSSAPDSNSPLHF. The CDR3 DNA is TGTGCCAGCAGCTCAGCCCCGGACAGTAATTCACCCCTCCACTTT.

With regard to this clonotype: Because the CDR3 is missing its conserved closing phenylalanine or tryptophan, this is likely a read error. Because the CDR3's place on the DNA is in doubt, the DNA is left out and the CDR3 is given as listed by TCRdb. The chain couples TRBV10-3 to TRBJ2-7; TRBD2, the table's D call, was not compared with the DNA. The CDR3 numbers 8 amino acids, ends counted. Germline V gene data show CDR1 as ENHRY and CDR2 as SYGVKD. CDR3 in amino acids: CATKGLAG.

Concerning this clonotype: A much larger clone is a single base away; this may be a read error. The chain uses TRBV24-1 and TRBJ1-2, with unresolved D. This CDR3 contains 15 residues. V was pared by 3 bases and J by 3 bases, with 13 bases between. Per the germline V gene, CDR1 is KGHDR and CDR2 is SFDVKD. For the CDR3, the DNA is TGTGCCACCAGTGATCCCTCCAAGGGTGACTATGGCTACACCTTC. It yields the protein CATSDPSKGDYGYTF.

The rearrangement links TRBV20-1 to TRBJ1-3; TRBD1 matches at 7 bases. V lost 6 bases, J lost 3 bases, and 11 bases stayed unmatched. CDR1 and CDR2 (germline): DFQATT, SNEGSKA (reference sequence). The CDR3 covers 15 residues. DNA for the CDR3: TGCAGTGCGGACTCCGGGACAGTCTATGGAAACACCATATATTTT. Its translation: CSADSGTVYGNTIYF.

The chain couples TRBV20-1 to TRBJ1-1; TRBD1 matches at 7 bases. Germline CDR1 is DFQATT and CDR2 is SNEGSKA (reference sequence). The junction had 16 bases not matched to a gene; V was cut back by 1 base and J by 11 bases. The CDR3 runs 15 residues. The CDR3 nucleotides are TGCAGTGCTAGAGCCTTTACAGGGGCCCAGCTTGTGGCTTTCTTT. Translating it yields CSARAFTGAQLVAFF.

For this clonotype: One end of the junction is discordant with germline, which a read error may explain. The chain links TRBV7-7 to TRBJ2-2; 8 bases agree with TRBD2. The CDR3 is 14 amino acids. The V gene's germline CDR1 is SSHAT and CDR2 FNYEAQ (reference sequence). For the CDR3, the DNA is TGTGCTAGCAGCCGCAGCGGGAGCACCGGGGAGCTGTTTTTT. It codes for CASSRSGSTGELFF.